The sequence of this T cell receptor beta chain was determined in a study of technical replicates of blood from a few donors. Profiling relied on immunoSEQ multiplex PCR, and the TCRdb table lists in-frame clones only, not all of them. The profile shows fewer than 75,000 clones, roughly 93% of them singletons. The CDR3 spans 19 residues. Looked up from germline, CDR1 is SNHLY and CDR2 is FYNNEI. Unmatched junction bases numbered 14, after V lost 5 bases and J lost 1 base. This chain links TRBV2 with TRBJ2-2; 9 bases agree with TRBD2. This receptor was taken from a human donor in good health. Sequencing input: T cells isolated from PBMCs. CDR3 sequence: CASSIPGLAYIENTGELFF. The CDR3 region has the DNA TGTGCCAGCAGTATCCCTGGACTAGCGTATATAGAGAACACCGGGGAGCTGTTTTTT.